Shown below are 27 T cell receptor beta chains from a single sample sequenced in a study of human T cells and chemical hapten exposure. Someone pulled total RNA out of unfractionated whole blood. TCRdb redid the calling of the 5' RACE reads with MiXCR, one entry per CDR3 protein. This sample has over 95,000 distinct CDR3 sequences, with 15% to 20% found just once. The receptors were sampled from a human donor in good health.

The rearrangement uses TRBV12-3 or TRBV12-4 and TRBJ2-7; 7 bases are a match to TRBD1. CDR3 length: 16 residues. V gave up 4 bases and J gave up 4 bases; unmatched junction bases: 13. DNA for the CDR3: TGTGCCAGCAGTTCTCCGGGCGAGACAGGGAGTTACGAGCAGTACTTC. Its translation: CASSSPGETGSYEQYF.

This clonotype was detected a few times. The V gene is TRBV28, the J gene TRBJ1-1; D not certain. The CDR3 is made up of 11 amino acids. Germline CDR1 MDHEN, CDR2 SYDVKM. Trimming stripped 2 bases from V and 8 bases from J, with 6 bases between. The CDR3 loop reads CASSLPPEAFF. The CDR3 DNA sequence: TGTGCCAGCAGTTTACCCCCAGAAGCTTTCTTT.

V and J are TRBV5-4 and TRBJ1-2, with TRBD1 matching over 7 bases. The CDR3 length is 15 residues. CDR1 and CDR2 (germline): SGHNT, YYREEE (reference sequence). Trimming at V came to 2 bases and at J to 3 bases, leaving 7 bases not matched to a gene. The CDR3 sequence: CASSLQGLADYGYTF. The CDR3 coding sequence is TGTGCCAGCAGCTTACAGGGGCTGGCGGACTATGGCTACACCTTC.

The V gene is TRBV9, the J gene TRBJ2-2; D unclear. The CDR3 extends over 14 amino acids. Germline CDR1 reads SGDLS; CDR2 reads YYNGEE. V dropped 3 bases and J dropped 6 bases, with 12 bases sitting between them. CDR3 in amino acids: CASSARRLAGELFF. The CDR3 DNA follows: TGTGCCAGCAGCGCCCGAAGGCTGGCCGGGGAGCTGTTTTTT.

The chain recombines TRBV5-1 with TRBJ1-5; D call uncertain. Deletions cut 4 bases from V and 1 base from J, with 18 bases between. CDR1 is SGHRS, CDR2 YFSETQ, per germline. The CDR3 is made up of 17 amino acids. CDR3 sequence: CASSPSGTAGSNQPQHF. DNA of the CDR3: TGCGCCAGCAGCCCGAGCGGAACAGCGGGAAGCAATCAGCCCCAGCATTTT.

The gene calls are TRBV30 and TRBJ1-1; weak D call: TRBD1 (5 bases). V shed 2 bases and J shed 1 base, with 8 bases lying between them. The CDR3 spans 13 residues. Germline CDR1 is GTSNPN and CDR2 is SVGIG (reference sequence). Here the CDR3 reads CAWSKQENTEAFF. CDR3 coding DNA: TGTGCCTGGAGTAAACAGGAGAACACTGAAGCTTTCTTT.

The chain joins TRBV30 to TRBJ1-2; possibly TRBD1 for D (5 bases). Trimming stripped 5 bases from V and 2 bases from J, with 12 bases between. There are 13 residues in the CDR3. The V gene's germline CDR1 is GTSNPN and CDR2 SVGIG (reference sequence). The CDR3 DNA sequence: TGTGCCTGGGGTCGTCAGGGAAACTATGGCTACACCTTC. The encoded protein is CAWGRQGNYGYTF.

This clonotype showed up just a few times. CDR3 in DNA: TGCAGCGTTTCGTTCACAGATACGCAGTATTTT. Translation: CSVSFTDTQYF. This chain joins TRBV29-1 and TRBJ2-3; D ambiguous. Germline CDR1 SQVTM, CDR2 ANQGSEA. Between the trimmed V and J ends, which lost 5 bases and 2 bases, there was a span of 5 bases. The CDR3 has 11 residues.

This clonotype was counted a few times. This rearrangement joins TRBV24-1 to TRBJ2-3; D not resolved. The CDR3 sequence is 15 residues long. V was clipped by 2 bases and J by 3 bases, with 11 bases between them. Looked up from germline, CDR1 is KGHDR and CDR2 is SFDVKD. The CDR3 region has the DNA TGTGCCACCAGTGATTCAGCCGAACGTACAGATACGCAGTATTTT. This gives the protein CATSDSAERTDTQYF.

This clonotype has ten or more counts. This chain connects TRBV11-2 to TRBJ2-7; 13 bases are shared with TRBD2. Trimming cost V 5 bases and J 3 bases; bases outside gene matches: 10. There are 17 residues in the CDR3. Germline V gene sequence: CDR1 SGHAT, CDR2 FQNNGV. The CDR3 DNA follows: TGTGCCAGCAGCCCGACCCCGGGACTAGCGGGAATCTACGAGCAGTACTTC. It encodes CASSPTPGLAGIYEQYF. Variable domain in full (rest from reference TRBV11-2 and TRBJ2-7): EAGVAQSPRYKIIEKRQSVAFWCNPISGHATLYWYQQILGQGPKLLIQFQNNGVVDDSQLPKDRFSAERLKGVDSTLKIQPAKLEDSAVYLCASSPTPGLAGIYEQYFGPGTRLTVT.

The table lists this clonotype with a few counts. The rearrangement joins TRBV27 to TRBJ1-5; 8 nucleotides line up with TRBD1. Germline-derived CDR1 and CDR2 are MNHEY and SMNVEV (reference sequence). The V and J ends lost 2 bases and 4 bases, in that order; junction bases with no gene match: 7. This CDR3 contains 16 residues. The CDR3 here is CASSLTGGLRNQPQHF. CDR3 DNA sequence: TGTGCCAGCAGTTTAACAGGGGGTTTGAGGAATCAGCCCCAGCATTTT.

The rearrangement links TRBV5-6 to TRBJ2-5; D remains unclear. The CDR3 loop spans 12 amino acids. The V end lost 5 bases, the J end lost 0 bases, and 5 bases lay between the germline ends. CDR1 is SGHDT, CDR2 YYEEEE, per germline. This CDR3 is CASSDYQETQYF. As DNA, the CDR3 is TGTGCCAGCAGTGATTACCAAGAGACCCAGTACTTC.

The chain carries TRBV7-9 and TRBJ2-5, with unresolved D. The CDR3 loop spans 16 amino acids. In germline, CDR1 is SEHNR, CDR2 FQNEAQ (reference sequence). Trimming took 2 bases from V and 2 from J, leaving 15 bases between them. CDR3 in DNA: TGTGCCAGCAGCTTACAGCGCAACTTAGGGCAAGAGACCCAGTACTTC. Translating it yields CASSLQRNLGQETQYF.

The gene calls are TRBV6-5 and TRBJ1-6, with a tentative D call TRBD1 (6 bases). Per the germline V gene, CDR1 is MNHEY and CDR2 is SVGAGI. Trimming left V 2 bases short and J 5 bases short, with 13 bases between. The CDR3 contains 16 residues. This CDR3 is CASSYEGGRDNSPLHF. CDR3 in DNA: TGTGCCAGCAGTTACGAGGGGGGGCGAGATAATTCACCCCTCCACTTT.

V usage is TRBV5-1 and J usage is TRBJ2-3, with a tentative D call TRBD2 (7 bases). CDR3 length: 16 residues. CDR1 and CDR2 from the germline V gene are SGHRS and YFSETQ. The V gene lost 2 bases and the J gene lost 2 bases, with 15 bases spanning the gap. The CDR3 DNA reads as TGCGCCAGCAGCTTAAGCGAGGGGGGGTCCACAGATACGCAGTATTTT. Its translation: CASSLSEGGSTDTQYF.

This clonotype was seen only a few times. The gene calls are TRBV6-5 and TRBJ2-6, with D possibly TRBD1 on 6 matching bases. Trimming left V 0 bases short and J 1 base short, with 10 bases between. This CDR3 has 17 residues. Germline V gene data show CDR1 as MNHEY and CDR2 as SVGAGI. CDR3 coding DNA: TGTGCCAGCAGTTACTCAACAGGGATATCTGGGGCCAACGTCCTGACTTTC. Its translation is CASSYSTGISGANVLTF.

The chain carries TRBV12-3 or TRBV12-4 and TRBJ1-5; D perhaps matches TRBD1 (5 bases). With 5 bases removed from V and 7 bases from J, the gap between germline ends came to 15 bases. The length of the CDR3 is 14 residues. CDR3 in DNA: TGTGCCAGCAGTGCGGGACGGACAAGCCAGCCCCAGCATTTT. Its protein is CASSAGRTSQPQHF.

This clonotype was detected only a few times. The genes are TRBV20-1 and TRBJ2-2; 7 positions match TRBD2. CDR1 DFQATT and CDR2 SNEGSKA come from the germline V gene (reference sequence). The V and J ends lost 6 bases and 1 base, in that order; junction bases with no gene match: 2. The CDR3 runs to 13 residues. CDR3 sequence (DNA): TGCAGTGCCGGGGAGGGGAACACCGGGGAGCTGTTTTTT. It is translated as CSAGEGNTGELFF.

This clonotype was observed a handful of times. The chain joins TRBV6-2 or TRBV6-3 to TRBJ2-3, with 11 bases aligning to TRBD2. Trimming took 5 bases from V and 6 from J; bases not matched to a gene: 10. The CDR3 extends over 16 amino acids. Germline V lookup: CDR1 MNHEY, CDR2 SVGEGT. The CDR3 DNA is TGTGCCAGCAGTCACACTAGCGGGAGAACGGTTGATACGCAGTATTTT. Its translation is CASSHTSGRTVDTQYF.

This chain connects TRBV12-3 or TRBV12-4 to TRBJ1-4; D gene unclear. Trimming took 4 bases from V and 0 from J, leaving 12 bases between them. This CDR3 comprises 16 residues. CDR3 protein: CASSSLFWATNEKLFF. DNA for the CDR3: TGTGCCAGCAGTTCCCTTTTCTGGGCAACTAATGAAAAACTGTTTTTT.

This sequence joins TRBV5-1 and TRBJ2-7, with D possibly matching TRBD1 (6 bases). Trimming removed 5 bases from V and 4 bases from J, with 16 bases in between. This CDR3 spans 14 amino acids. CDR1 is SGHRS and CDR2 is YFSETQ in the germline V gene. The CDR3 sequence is CASSYGTSPYEQYF. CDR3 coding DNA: TGCGCCAGCAGTTACGGGACAAGCCCATACGAGCAGTACTTC.

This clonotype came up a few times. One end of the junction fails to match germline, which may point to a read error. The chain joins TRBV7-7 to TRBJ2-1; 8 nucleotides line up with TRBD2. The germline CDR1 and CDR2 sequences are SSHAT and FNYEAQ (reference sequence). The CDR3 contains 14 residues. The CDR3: CASSRGGGNNEQFF. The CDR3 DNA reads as TGTGCTAGCAGCCGGGGGGGTGGCAACAATGAGCAGTTCTTC.

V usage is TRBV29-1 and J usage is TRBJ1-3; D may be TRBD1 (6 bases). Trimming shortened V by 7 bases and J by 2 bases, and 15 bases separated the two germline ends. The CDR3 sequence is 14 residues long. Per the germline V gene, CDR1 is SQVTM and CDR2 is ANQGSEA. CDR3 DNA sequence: TGCAGCGCCCTGGGGACATCAGCTGGAAACACCATATATTTT. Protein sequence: CSALGTSAGNTIYF.

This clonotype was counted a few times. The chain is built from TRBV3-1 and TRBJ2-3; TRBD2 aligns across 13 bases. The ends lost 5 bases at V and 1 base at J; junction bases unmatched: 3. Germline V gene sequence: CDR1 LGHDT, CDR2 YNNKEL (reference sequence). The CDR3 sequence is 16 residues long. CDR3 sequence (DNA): TGTGCCAGCAGCGGTGGACTAGCGGGAGGCACAGATACGCAGTATTTT. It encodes CASSGGLAGGTDTQYF.

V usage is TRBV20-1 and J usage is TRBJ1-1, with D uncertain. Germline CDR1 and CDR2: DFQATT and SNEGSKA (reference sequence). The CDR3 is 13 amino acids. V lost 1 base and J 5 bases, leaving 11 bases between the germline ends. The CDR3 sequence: CSARGSPGTEAFF. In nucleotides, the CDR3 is TGCAGTGCTAGAGGATCTCCGGGGACTGAAGCTTTCTTT.

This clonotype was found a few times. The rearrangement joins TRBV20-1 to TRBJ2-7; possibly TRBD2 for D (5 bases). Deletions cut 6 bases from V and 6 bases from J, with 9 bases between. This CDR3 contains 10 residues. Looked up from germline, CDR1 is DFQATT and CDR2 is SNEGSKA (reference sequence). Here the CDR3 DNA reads TGCAGTGCAGTAGCGCGCGAGCAGTACTTC. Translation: CSAVAREQYF.

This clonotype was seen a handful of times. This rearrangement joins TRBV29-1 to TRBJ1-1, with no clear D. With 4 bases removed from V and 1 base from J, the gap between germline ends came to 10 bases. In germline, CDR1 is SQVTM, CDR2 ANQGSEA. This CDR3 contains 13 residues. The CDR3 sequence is CSVVPRTNTEAFF. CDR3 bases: TGCAGCGTTGTGCCCAGGACGAACACTGAAGCTTTCTTT.